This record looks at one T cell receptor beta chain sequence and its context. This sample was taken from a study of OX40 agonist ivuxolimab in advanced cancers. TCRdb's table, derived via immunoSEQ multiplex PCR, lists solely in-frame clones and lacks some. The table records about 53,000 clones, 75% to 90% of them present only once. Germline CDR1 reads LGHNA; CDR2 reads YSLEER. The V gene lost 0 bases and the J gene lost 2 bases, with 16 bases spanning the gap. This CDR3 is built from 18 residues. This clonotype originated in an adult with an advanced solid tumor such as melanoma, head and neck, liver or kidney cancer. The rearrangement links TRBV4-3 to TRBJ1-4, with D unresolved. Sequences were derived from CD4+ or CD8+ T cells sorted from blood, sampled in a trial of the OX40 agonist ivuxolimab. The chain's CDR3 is CASSQEGGGFGTNEKLFF. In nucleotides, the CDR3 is TGCGCCAGCAGCCAAGAGGGAGGAGGATTTGGGACTAATGAAAAACTGTTTTTT.